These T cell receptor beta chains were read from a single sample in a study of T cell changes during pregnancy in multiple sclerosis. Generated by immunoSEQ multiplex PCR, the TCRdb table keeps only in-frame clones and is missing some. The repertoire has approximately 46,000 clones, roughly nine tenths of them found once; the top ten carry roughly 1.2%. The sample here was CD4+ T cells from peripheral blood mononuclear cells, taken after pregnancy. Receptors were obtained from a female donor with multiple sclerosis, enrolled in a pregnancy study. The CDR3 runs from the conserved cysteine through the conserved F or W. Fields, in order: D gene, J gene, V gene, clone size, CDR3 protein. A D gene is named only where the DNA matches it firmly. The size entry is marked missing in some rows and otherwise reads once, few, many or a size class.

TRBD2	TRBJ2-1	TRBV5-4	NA	CASSPGLAGAPHNEQFF
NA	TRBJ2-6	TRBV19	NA	CATNPGQGTYGANVLTF
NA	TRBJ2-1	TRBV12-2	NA	CASRLVIRLAGGRAQFF
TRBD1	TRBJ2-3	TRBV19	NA	CASSRDSDMADTQYF
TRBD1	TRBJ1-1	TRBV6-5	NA	CASSSNRGRTEAFF
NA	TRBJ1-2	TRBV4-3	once	CASSQEGAGGYTF
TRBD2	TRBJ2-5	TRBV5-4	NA	CASSLPSSGRETQYF
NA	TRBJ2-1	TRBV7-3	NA	CASSLNTFRGEEQFF
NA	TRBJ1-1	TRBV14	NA	CASSRQLADSSAFF
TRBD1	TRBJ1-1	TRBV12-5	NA	CASAQPRGLTEAFF
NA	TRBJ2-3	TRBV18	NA	CASSPQGGNTDTQYF
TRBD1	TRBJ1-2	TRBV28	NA	CASSTTGGGSYGYTF
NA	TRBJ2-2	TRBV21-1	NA	CASSLGLAGGLNTGELFF
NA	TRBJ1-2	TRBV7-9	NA	CASSRKGSWGYTF
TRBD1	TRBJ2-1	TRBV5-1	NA	CASSSGTGNYNEQFF
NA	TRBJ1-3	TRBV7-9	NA	CASSFTYSGNTIYF
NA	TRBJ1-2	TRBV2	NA	CASSELGGEGGYTF
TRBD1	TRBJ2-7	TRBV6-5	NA	CASSRQGDEQYF
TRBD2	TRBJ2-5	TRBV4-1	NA	CASSQNSGSRETQYF
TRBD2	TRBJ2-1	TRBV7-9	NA	CASSPGLADQNEQFF
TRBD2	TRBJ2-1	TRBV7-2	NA	CASSYVAGGPYNEQFF
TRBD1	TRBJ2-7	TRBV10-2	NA	CASSEPGQGAPYEQYF
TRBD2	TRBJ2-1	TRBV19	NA	CASSIELAGYNEQFF
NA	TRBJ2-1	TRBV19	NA	CASSTGTSGLPWDEQFF
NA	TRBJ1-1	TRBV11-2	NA	CASSSISGPNTEAFF
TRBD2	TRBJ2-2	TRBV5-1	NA	CASRLAGGNTGELFF
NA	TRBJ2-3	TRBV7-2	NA	CASSLGLVSDTQYF
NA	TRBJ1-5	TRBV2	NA	CASSEWGGNQPQHF
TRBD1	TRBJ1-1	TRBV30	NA	CAWSWGTGGTEAFF
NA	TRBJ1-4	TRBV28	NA	CASTPPQRGGEKLFF
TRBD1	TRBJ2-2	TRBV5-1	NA	CASSRGQGFAGELFF
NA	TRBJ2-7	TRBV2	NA	CASSEELTYEQYF
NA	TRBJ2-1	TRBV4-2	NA	CASSQELMPDEQFF
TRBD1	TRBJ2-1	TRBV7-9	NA	CASSLDRGPESSYNEQFF
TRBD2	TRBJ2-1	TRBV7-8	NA	CASSLALAGARDEQFF
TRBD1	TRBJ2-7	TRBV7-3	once	CASSFGQGREQYF
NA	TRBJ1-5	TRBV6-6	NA	CASSYSAGLGNQPQHF
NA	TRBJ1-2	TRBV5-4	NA	CASSSEWGGPLLPHTF
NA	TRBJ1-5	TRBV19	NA	CAARVVGQPQHF
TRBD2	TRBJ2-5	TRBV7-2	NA	CASSPYGREETQYF